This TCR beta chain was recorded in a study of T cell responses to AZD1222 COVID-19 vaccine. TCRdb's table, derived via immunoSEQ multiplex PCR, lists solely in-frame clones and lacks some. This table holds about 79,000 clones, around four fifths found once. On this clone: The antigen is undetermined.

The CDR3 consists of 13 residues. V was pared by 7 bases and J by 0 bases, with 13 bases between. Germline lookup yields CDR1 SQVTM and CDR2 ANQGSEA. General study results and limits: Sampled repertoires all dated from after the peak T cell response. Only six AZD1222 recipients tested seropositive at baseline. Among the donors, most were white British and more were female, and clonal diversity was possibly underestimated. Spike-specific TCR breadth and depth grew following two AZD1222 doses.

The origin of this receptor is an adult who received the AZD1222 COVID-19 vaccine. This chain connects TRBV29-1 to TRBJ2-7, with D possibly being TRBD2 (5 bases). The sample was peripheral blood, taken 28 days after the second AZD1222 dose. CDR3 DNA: TGCAGCGCCGGGGAGTCCCTCTCCTACGAGCAGTACTTC. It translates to CSAGESLSYEQYF.